A single sample gave rise to the 30 T cell receptor beta chains below, sequenced in a study of blood T cell repertoires in COVID-19. Clones were read by immunoSEQ multiplex PCR, and TCRdb kept only the in-frame ones, dropping some. In the table there are 210,000 or so clones, 75% to 90% of which are singletons. The sample consisted of peripheral blood. The origin of the receptors is a man in his forties or fifties with acute or convalescent COVID-19.

The chain carries TRBV4-3 and TRBJ2-3, with D possibly being TRBD2 (7 bases). Deletions cut 0 bases from V and 6 bases from J, with 16 bases between. The CDR3 has 16 amino acids. Germline CDR1 LGHNA, CDR2 YSLEER. Here the CDR3 reads CASSQESPGGRDTQYF. The CDR3 DNA is TGCGCCAGCAGCCAAGAATCGCCCGGGGGGCGGGATACGCAGTATTTT.

CDR3 DNA: TGTGCCAGAAGCTTCCTCGGGGACAGGGCCCTCCAATCACCCCTCCACTTT. It specifies CARSFLGDRALQSPLHF. V is TRBV5-3 and J is TRBJ1-6; 9 bases match TRBD1. Being an ORF, TRBV5-3 has a function that is uncertain. The CDR3 extends over 17 amino acids. V lost 2 bases to trimming and J lost 10 bases; unmatched junction nucleotides: 13.

The chain has TRBV7-9 and TRBJ2-3; 9 bases are a match to TRBD1. The CDR3 is 16 amino acids. After removal of 5 bases from V and 4 bases from J, the junction contained 10 bases not matched to a gene. Germline V gene sequence: CDR1 SEHNR, CDR2 FQNEAQ (reference sequence). The CDR3 loop reads CASSPPGQGLADTQYF. Written as DNA, the CDR3 is TGTGCCAGCAGCCCTCCGGGACAGGGCCTCGCAGATACGCAGTATTTT.

The J gene is TRBJ2-2, the V gene TRBV19, with 9 positions matching TRBD1. The V gene's germline CDR1 is LNHDA and CDR2 SQIVND (reference sequence). With 6 bases clipped from V and 8 bases from J, the junction kept 4 bases outside the gene matches. The CDR3 is 13 amino acids. The CDR3 spells CASRGQGGGELFF. The CDR3 bases are TGTGCCAGTAGGGGACAGGGAGGGGGGGAGCTGTTTTTT.

CDR3 loop: CASSQKEVRRGEAFF. CDR3 sequence (DNA): TGTGCCAGCAGCCAAAAGGAGGTCAGGCGAGGTGAAGCTTTCTTT. The chain carries TRBV14 and TRBJ1-1; D ambiguous. Trimming cost V 2 bases and J 7 bases, with 17 bases left between them. The CDR3 is 15 residues long. Germline CDR1 and CDR2: SGHDN and FVKESK.

V is TRBV19 and J is TRBJ2-7, with TRBD2 as a possible D gene (5 bases). CDR3 length equals 14 residues. The germline gives CDR1 LNHDA, CDR2 SQIVND (reference sequence). Trimming took 1 base from V and 2 from J, leaving 9 bases between them. The chain's CDR3 is CASSIAAGTYEQYF. The CDR3 nucleotides read TGTGCCAGTAGTATAGCGGCGGGCACCTACGAGCAGTACTTC.

This rearrangement joins TRBV19 to TRBJ2-5; a possible D gene is TRBD2 (5 bases). V shed 3 bases and J shed 5 bases, with 16 bases lying between them. This CDR3 spans 15 amino acids. CDR1 is LNHDA and CDR2 is SQIVND in the germline V gene (reference sequence). CDR3 sequence reads: CASSISGTSQETQYF. The DNA of the CDR3 is TGTGCCAGTAGTATTTCCGGTACTAGTCAGGAGACCCAGTACTTC.

The chain carries TRBV18 and TRBJ1-2; no firm D call. This CDR3 region has 14 residues. From germline, CDR1 is KGHSH and CDR2 LQKENI. The V end lost 1 base, the J end lost 1 base, and 7 bases lay between the germline ends. CDR3 sequence reads: CASSPQGVNYGYTF. The CDR3 coding sequence is TGTGCCAGCTCACCACAGGGAGTTAACTATGGCTACACCTTC.

The J gene is TRBJ2-7, the V gene TRBV6-6; 14 bases are a match to TRBD2. The J segment lost 2 bases and the V segment lost 7 bases, leaving 4 bases of the junction unmatched. The CDR3 contains 15 residues. The germline gives CDR1 MNHNY, CDR2 SVGAGI (reference sequence). The CDR3 sequence is CASTRTSGGTYEQYF. The CDR3 DNA reads as TGTGCCAGCACCAGGACTAGCGGGGGGACCTACGAGCAGTACTTC.

The rearrangement links TRBV14 to TRBJ2-5; 9 nucleotides match TRBD2. CDR3 length: 16 residues. Germline V gene data show CDR1 as SGHDN and CDR2 as FVKESK. Trimming cost V 3 bases and J 0 bases; bases outside gene matches: 5. CDR3 protein: CASSHRLAVHQETQYF. The CDR3 DNA sequence: TGTGCCAGCAGCCACAGACTAGCGGTGCACCAAGAGACCCAGTACTTC.

The V gene is TRBV15, the J gene TRBJ1-2, with 11 bases matching TRBD1. Per germline, CDR1 LNHNV and CDR2 YYDKDF (reference sequence). The ends lost 1 base at V and 2 bases at J; junction bases unmatched: 3. The CDR3 has 16 residues. The CDR3 region is CATSRAGQGANYGYTF. The CDR3 DNA follows: TGTGCCACCAGCAGAGCCGGACAGGGGGCGAACTATGGCTACACCTTC.

V usage is TRBV5-1 and J usage is TRBJ1-2, with 8 bases aligning to TRBD1. Germline CDR1 SGHRS, CDR2 YFSETQ. This CDR3 region has 16 residues. V was clipped by 0 bases and J by 2 bases; unmatched bases: 6. The chain's CDR3 is CASSLGQRQGNYGYTF. The CDR3, as DNA: TGCGCCAGCAGCTTGGGCCAGCGACAGGGGAACTATGGCTACACCTTC.

The CDR3 is CATMRGGEKLFF. CDR3 sequence (DNA): TGTGCCACCATGAGGGGAGGAGAAAAACTGTTTTTT. This rearrangement joins TRBV15 to TRBJ1-4, with D possibly matching TRBD1 (5 bases). This CDR3 region has 12 residues. The germline V gene has CDR1 LNHNV and CDR2 YYDKDF (reference sequence). V gave up 7 bases and J gave up 8 bases, with 11 bases separating them. Supplemented by reference TRBV15 and TRBJ1-4, the full variable domain reads DAMVIQNPRYQVTQFGKPVTLSCSQTLNHNVMYWYQQKSSQAPKLLFHYYDKDFNNEADTPDNFQSRRPNTSFCFLDIRSPGLGDTAMYLCATMRGGEKLFFGSGTQLSVL.

This chain uses TRBV5-8 with TRBJ2-5, with D perhaps TRBD2 (5 bases). The germline CDR1 and CDR2 sequences are SGHTS and YDEGEE. V was pared by 3 bases and J by 1 base, with 10 bases between. The CDR3 covers 14 residues. The CDR3 DNA is TGTGCCAGCAGCTGGAGTAGCGCCCAAGAGACCCAGTACTTC. Translating gives CASSWSSAQETQYF.

This clone was observed a single time. The rearrangement joins TRBV7-8 to TRBJ2-5; 10 positions match TRBD2. This CDR3 spans 15 amino acids. After removal of 6 bases from V and 4 bases from J, the junction contained 8 bases not matched to a gene. Germline CDR1 SGHVS, CDR2 FQNEAQ. The CDR3 sequence is CASRPTSGVGETQYF. The CDR3 DNA follows: TGTGCCAGCAGACCTACTAGCGGGGTAGGAGAGACCCAGTACTTC.

The count of this clone is one. The V gene is TRBV29-1, the J gene TRBJ2-1, with TRBD2 identical over 9 bases. The CDR3 spans 14 residues. Unmatched junction bases numbered 3, after V lost 6 bases and J lost 0 bases. Germline-derived CDR1 and CDR2 are SQVTM and ANQGSEA. CDR3 residues: CSVDSGSSYNEQFF. The CDR3, as DNA: TGCAGCGTGGATAGCGGGAGCTCCTACAATGAGCAGTTCTTC.

This clone was detected only once. CDR3 nucleotide sequence: TGTGCCAGCAGTCGTCAGCGGGGCGCTTATGGCTACACCTTC. It codes for CASSRQRGAYGYTF. The V gene is TRBV6-2 or TRBV6-3, the J gene TRBJ1-2; tentatively, D is TRBD1 (5 bases). The CDR3 spans 14 residues. CDR1 is MNHEY and CDR2 is SVGEGT in the germline V gene. V lost 5 bases and J lost 5, with 15 bases in between.

The chain links TRBV23-1 to TRBJ1-2; D is possibly TRBD1 (5 bases). TRBV23-1 is an ORF, and what it does is uncertain. Trimming pared 2 bases from V and 0 bases from J, leaving 7 bases between. There are 14 residues in the CDR3. CDR3 sequence (DNA): TGCGCCAGCAGTCAAGACAGAGCTAACTATGGCTACACCTTC. This translates into CASSQDRANYGYTF.

This chain links TRBV3-1 (or the pseudogene TRBV3-2) with TRBJ1-1; D is uncertain. The V end was cut by 6 bases, the J end by 4 bases, with 12 bases between. The CDR3 extends over 13 amino acids. Germline V gene data show CDR1 as LGHDT and CDR2 as YNNKEL (reference sequence). CDR3 amino acids: CASRVGRTTEAFF. The CDR3 DNA follows: TGTGCCAGCAGGGTAGGGAGGACCACTGAAGCTTTCTTT.

The chain combines TRBV5-4 with TRBJ2-2, with a possible D match to TRBD1 (5 bases). The CDR3 is 18 residues long. Germline V CDR1 and CDR2: SGHNT, YYREEE (reference sequence). V was cut by 4 bases and J by 0 bases, with 19 bases left in between. CDR3 region: CASSPRAKGITNTGELFF. The CDR3 bases are TGTGCCAGCAGCCCCCGGGCGAAGGGGATAACGAACACCGGGGAGCTGTTTTTT.

This clone was seen only once. J is TRBJ2-5 and V is TRBV7-8; D perhaps matches TRBD1 (6 bases). This CDR3 has 15 residues. CDR1 is SGHVS and CDR2 is FQNEAQ in the germline V gene. The V end lost 6 bases, the J end lost 1 base, and 15 bases lay between the germline ends. CDR3 coding DNA: TGTGCCAGCAGTCTATATGTGGGGGCCCAAGAGACCCAGTACTTC. Its translation is CASSLYVGAQETQYF.

The CDR3 loop reads CASSDGTAILPLHF. CDR3 sequence (DNA): TGTGCCAGCAGCGACGGGACAGCAATTTTACCCCTCCACTTT. The V and J genes are TRBV9 and TRBJ1-6; 7 bases are shared with TRBD1. The V gene's germline CDR1 is SGDLS and CDR2 YYNGEE. CDR3 length equals 14 residues. Trimming removed 3 bases from V and 12 bases from J; junction bases left unmatched: 9.

The rearrangement uses TRBV7-9 and TRBJ2-5; no firm D call. The CDR3 covers 12 residues. Germline loops: CDR1 SEHNR, CDR2 FQNEAQ (reference sequence). Trimming stripped 2 bases from V and 4 bases from J, with 5 bases between. CDR3 amino acids: CASSLNRETQYF. For the CDR3, the DNA is TGTGCCAGCAGCTTAAATCGAGAGACCCAGTACTTC.

The chain employs TRBV5-1 and TRBJ2-1; D is perhaps TRBD1 (5 bases). The germline V and J ends were trimmed by 1 base and 6 bases, with 20 bases remaining between them. This CDR3 spans 17 amino acids. Germline lookup yields CDR1 SGHRS and CDR2 YFSETQ. DNA for the CDR3: TGCGCCAGCAGCTTGTGGCGAGGAAGGGGTCAGACCAATGAGCAGTTCTTC. Protein product: CASSLWRGRGQTNEQFF.

The V gene is TRBV7-7, the J gene TRBJ2-5, with TRBD2 identical over 7 bases. The CDR3 loop spans 16 amino acids. J gave up 5 bases and V 5 bases, and 14 bases lay outside the gene matches. From germline, CDR1 is SSHAT and CDR2 FNYEAQ (reference sequence). This CDR3 is CASSPNLGGVLETQYF. The DNA of the CDR3 is TGTGCCAGCAGCCCGAATCTGGGGGGGGTTTTGGAGACCCAGTACTTC.

This clone was observed a few times. The J gene is TRBJ1-5, the V gene TRBV3-1 (or the pseudogene TRBV3-2), with TRBD1 identical over 11 bases. Losses at the gene ends were 3 bases for V and 4 bases for J; bases not matched to a gene: 5. The CDR3 covers 16 residues. Germline V CDR1 and CDR2: LGHDT, YNNKEL (reference sequence). In DNA, the CDR3 is TGTGCCAGCAGCCAGTGGACAGGGGGCGGTAATCAGCCCCAGCATTTT. Amino acids: CASSQWTGGGNQPQHF.

The rearrangement uses TRBV11-3 and TRBJ2-1; D not certain. The CDR3 is made up of 15 amino acids. V was cut by 2 bases and J by 6 bases, with 14 bases left in between. Germline assignment: CDR1 SGHNT and CDR2 YENEEA. The CDR3 here is CASSLFAGSANEQFF. The CDR3, as DNA: TGTGCCAGCAGCTTATTTGCAGGATCTGCCAATGAGCAGTTCTTC.

V and J are TRBV6-1 and TRBJ2-7; D might be TRBD1 (6 bases). Germline CDR1 MNHNS, CDR2 SASEGT. V was shortened by 3 bases and J by 0 bases, with 12 bases between the two germline ends. The CDR3 is made up of 15 amino acids. The DNA for the CDR3 is TGTGCCAGCAGTGATTTTAGGGGGACCTCCTACGAGCAGTACTTC. Translation: CASSDFRGTSYEQYF.

The CDR3 loop is CASGTGGGYTF. Here the CDR3 DNA reads TGTGCCAGTGGGACAGGGGGTGGCTACACCTTC. The chain is built from TRBV27 and TRBJ1-2, with TRBD1 identical over 11 bases. The CDR3 covers 11 residues. V dropped 9 bases and J dropped 7; count of bases not matched to a gene: 1. CDR1 is MNHEY, CDR2 SMNVEV, per germline (reference sequence).

V gene TRBV18 combines with J gene TRBJ1-5; 11 bases are a match to TRBD1. Germline CDR1 is KGHSH and CDR2 is LQKENI. This CDR3 has 14 amino acids. The trim removed 3 bases at V and 7 bases at J, leaving 2 bases unmatched. The CDR3 loop is CASSPGQGEQPQHF. The CDR3 region has the DNA TGTGCCAGCTCACCGGGACAGGGGGAACAGCCCCAGCATTTT.